The clone carrying this T cell receptor (beta chain) was counted once. Its cognate antigen is unknown. The sample is drawn from a study of T cell responses to AZD1222 COVID-19 vaccine. At the level of the study: Doses given second, at about 4 or about 12 weeks, were pooled.

Findings and caveats of the study: Clonal diversity was possibly underestimated; the donors were predominantly white British and more often female. Spike-wide vaccine-associated CD4 TCRs dominated at 160-218 and 743-854. Only six or seven AZD1222 recipients tested seropositive at baseline.

Assay used: immunoSEQ multiplex PCR; TCRdb lists only in-frame clones, some missing. The sample lists 120,000 or so clones; approximately 90% were seen once. The V and J ends lost 7 bases and 10 bases respectively, with 14 bases between them. The CDR3 runs to 13 residues. Germline-derived CDR1 and CDR2 are LNHDA and SQIVND (reference sequence). The V and J genes are TRBV19 and TRBJ1-6; D is unresolved. This receptor was obtained from an adult in good health. The material was peripheral blood, obtained on day 0 of AZD1222 vaccination. CDR3 in DNA: TGTGCCAGTACTCCCAATGTGGGATCACCCCTCCACTTT. It codes for CASTPNVGSPLHF.